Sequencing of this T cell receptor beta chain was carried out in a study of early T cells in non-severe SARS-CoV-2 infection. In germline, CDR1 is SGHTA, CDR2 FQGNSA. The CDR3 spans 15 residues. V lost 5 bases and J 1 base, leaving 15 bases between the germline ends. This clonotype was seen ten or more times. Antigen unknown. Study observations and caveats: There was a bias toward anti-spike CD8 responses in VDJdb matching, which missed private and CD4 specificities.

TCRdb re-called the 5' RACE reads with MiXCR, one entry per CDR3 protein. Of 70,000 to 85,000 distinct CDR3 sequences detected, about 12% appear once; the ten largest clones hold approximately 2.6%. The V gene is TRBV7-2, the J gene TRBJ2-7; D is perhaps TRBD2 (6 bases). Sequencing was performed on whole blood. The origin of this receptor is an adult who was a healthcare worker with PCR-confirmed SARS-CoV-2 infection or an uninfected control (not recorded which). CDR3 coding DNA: TGTGCCAGCAGCCACGAGCGGGTTCATTCCTACGAGCAGTACTTC. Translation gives CASSHERVHSYEQYF.